A selection of T cell receptor beta chains follows, all from one sample in a study of cytomegalovirus exposure and HLA in healthy donors. Sequencing used immunoSEQ multiplex PCR; TCRdb keeps in-frame clones, though not all of them. The data contain about 140,000 clones, approximately 80% of them singletons. The specimen was PBMCs. The receptors derive from a woman between 18 and 29 years old in good health and CMV-seropositive. Each CDR3 is given with its conserved first and last residue. Fields, in order: CDR3 DNA, CDR3 protein, clone size, V gene, J gene, D gene. A D gene is named only where the DNA matches it firmly. Only some rows state a clone size, as once, few, many or a class for expanded clones.

TGTGCCAGCAGTGACCCCGTCCTTGAGGCAGCCCACTCCTACGAGCAGTACTTC	CASSDPVLEAAHSYEQYF	few	TRBV25-1	TRBJ2-7	-
TGTGCCAGCAGTGAAAGGGCGTGGCTAGCGCTCTACGAGCAGTACTTC	CASSERAWLALYEQYF	-	TRBV2	TRBJ2-7	-
TGTGCCAGCAGCTTACAACCCGGACAGTTCTCTGGAAACACCATATATTTT	CASSLQPGQFSGNTIYF	-	TRBV7-2	TRBJ1-3	-
TGCGCCAGCAGCGACGGCGCCTTCGGGGATTCACCCCTCCACTTT	CASSDGAFGDSPLHF	-	TRBV4-3	TRBJ1-6	-
TGTGCCATCAGCGATTCTAGGAACCGCTCCTACAATGAGCAGTTCTTC	CAISDSRNRSYNEQFF	-	TRBV10-3	TRBJ2-1	-
TGCAGCGTTGAGAAGGGGCCCAATGAGCAGTTCTTC	CSVEKGPNEQFF	once	TRBV29-1	TRBJ2-1	-
TGTGCCAGCAGCTTAATTGGGGGGGCTTCCGGGGAGCTGTTTTTT	CASSLIGGASGELFF	few	TRBV9	TRBJ2-2	-
TGTGCCAGCAGCTCCGCGGTTGTGGGAGTGGGTCAGCCCCAGCATTTT	CASSSAVVGVGQPQHF	-	TRBV7-9	TRBJ1-5	-
TGTGCCAGCAGCTCCACTGCCCAAGAGACCCAGTACTTC	CASSSTAQETQYF	-	TRBV5-4	TRBJ2-5	-
TGTGCCAGCAGTTACGGGGGGAGTCGGGAGGGCGAGCAGTACTTC	CASSYGGSREGEQYF	-	TRBV6-5	TRBJ2-7	TRBD2
TGTGCCAGCAGTTACTCGTTGCAGTTCCAAGAGACCCAGTACTTC	CASSYSLQFQETQYF	few	TRBV6-5	TRBJ2-5	-
TGTGCCAGCAGCACGACAGGGGCGACGTTATATGGCTACACCTTC	CASSTTGATLYGYTF	-	TRBV5-4	TRBJ1-2	TRBD1
TGTGCCAGCAGCCTAGGTCAGGGGGCTTACGAGCAGTACTTC	CASSLGQGAYEQYF	-	TRBV14	TRBJ2-7	TRBD1
TGTGCCAGCTCATCCAAGCGGGGGAGCACCGGGGAGCTGTTTTTT	CASSSKRGSTGELFF	-	TRBV18	TRBJ2-2	TRBD2
TGTGCCAGCAGTCGACAGGCAAGCAATCAGCCCCAGCATTTT	CASSRQASNQPQHF	-	TRBV28	TRBJ1-5	-
TGTGCCAGCTCCTGGACAGGTCGACAAGAGACCCAGTACTTC	CASSWTGRQETQYF	few	TRBV5-6	TRBJ2-5	TRBD1
TGTGCCAGCAGCTCCTTAGATGAAAGCACAGATACGCAGTATTTT	CASSSLDESTDTQYF	-	TRBV11-2	TRBJ2-3	-
TGTGCCAGCAGCCTGGCCGGGACAGTGGGGACCCAGTACTTC	CASSLAGTVGTQYF	-	TRBV7-7	TRBJ2-5	TRBD1
TGTGCCAGCAGCTTAGGCCTAGCCCCACAAGAGACCCAGTACTTC	CASSLGLAPQETQYF	-	TRBV7-8	TRBJ2-5	-
TGTGCCAGCAGCCCTCACCAGGGGGAAGGCTACACCTTC	CASSPHQGEGYTF	-	TRBV7-9	TRBJ1-2	TRBD1
TGCAGCGCTCAGAACCCTTTCTATGGCTACACCTTC	CSAQNPFYGYTF	-	TRBV29-1	TRBJ1-2	-
TGTGCCAGTAGTCCCTCCGGAGGGGTCGGAAACACCATATATTTT	CASSPSGGVGNTIYF	-	TRBV19	TRBJ1-3	-
TGTGCCAGCAGTTACCTGGGACAGGGGGGAGGCTACACCTTC	CASSYLGQGGGYTF	-	TRBV6-5	TRBJ1-2	TRBD1
TGTGCCAGCAGCTTCGTAGGCAGGGGCAGGACTAATGAAAAACTGTTTTTT	CASSFVGRGRTNEKLFF	-	TRBV5-6	TRBJ1-4	-
TGTGCCACCGGAGAGGGACAGAGCCTGAACACTGAAGCTTTCTTT	CATGEGQSLNTEAFF	many	TRBV19	TRBJ1-1	TRBD1
TGTGCCAGCAGTCCACTAAAGGGACAGGGGGATGGCTACACCTTC	CASSPLKGQGDGYTF	few	TRBV28	TRBJ1-2	TRBD1
TGTGCCAGCAAGAGCCAGGGGTTTAACTATGGCTACACCTTC	CASKSQGFNYGYTF	-	TRBV28	TRBJ1-2	-
TGCAGCGCGAGGGCAGGAGATACGCAGTATTTT	CSARAGDTQYF	-	TRBV29-1	TRBJ2-3	-
TGTGCCAGCAGCTTGAGAGTGACTGGGGCCAACGTCCTGACTTTC	CASSLRVTGANVLTF	-	TRBV5-4	TRBJ2-6	-
TGTGCCAGCAACCTGCGAGGGACTGCTAATTATGGCTACACCTTC	CASNLRGTANYGYTF	-	TRBV13	TRBJ1-2	-
TGTGCCAGCAGCCCCCGGACAGGGGGTTACGAGCAGTACTTC	CASSPRTGGYEQYF	-	TRBV9	TRBJ2-7	TRBD1
TGTGCCAGCAGTGATAGACAGGGGACTATCTATGGCTACACCTTC	CASSDRQGTIYGYTF	-	TRBV6-1	TRBJ1-2	TRBD1
TGTGCTAGTGGTCCCGGGACTAGCGGGGGGGATACGCAGTATTTT	CASGPGTSGGDTQYF	-	TRBV12-5	TRBJ2-3	TRBD2